A selection of T cell receptor beta chains follows, all from one sample in a study of T cell responses to AZD1222 COVID-19 vaccine. Sequencing was performed with immunoSEQ multiplex PCR; in TCRdb, only in-frame clones are kept and a portion is missing. This table has 90,000 to 150,000 clones, about 86% appearing once. Specimen: peripheral blood, collected 28 days after the second AZD1222 dose. The source is an adult who received the AZD1222 COVID-19 vaccine. Each CDR3 is given with its conserved first and last residue. Fields, in order: CDR3 DNA, CDR3 protein, clone size, D gene, V gene, J gene. A D gene is named only where the DNA matches it firmly. Clone size is not always given. Where it is, it says once, few, many or a class for expanded clones.

TGTGCCAGCAGTCCTACAGGGATCGATGAGCAGTTCTTC	CASSPTGIDEQFF	-	-	TRBV28	TRBJ2-1
TGTGCCAGCAGCGTAGGCGGGGGGGCCTTCAATGAGCAGTTCTTC	CASSVGGGAFNEQFF	-	TRBD2	TRBV9	TRBJ2-1
TGTGCCAGCACCACGTTAAAGGCAGGCACAGATACGCAGTATTTT	CASTTLKAGTDTQYF	-	-	TRBV21-1	TRBJ2-3
TGTGCCAGCAGACACGACAGGGGCATCGGTGAAGCTTTCTTT	CASRHDRGIGEAFF	-	TRBD1	TRBV6-5	TRBJ1-1
TGCGCCAGCAGCTCCGCTACAGGGTCGGCCGGCACTGAAGCTTTCTTT	CASSSATGSAGTEAFF	-	-	TRBV5-1	TRBJ1-1
TGTGCCAGCAGTTACTCGAGGCGAGGGACTAACTATGGCTACACCTTC	CASSYSRRGTNYGYTF	-	-	TRBV6-5	TRBJ1-2
TGTGCCAGCACAAACGAGGCAGGGGGGAGCTATGGCTACACCTTC	CASTNEAGGSYGYTF	once	TRBD1	TRBV6-5	TRBJ1-2
TGTGCCAGCAGTGGTGGACAGGGGGCGGCTGTAACTGAAGCTTTCTTT	CASSGGQGAAVTEAFF	-	TRBD1	TRBV6-1	TRBJ1-1
TGTGCCACTTCCGGGACTAGCGGGAGTGTATCCTACGAGCAGTACTTC	CATSGTSGSVSYEQYF	-	TRBD2	TRBV10-3	TRBJ2-7
TGCAGCGTTGAGCGGACAGGGGGAAACACCATATATTTT	CSVERTGGNTIYF	-	TRBD1	TRBV29-1	TRBJ1-3
TGTGCCTGGAGTGGGACGGGGCGGAGGGGTGAAGCTTTCTTT	CAWSGTGRRGEAFF	-	-	TRBV30	TRBJ1-1
TGTGCCATCAGTGAGGGGACAAACCCTTCACCCCTCCACTTT	CAISEGTNPSPLHF	-	-	TRBV10-3	TRBJ1-6
TGTGCCAGCAGCGAGGGTAGGGGGAATGAAAAACTGTTTTTT	CASSEGRGNEKLFF	-	-	TRBV6-5	TRBJ1-4
TGTGCCAGCAGAATTAGGACGAGCGGCCAAGAGACCCAGTACTTC	CASRIRTSGQETQYF	once	-	TRBV2	TRBJ2-5
TGTGCCAGCAGTTCCGGGCCTGAAGCTTTCTTT	CASSSGPEAFF	many	-	TRBV12-3/TRBV12-4	TRBJ1-1
TGCGCCAGCAGCAAGACTAGCGGGGGCCAAGAGACCCAGTACTTC	CASSKTSGGQETQYF	once	TRBD2	TRBV5-1	TRBJ2-5
TGTGCCAGCAGCCGGGGGGGCCATGCGCAGTTCTTC	CASSRGGHAQFF	-	TRBD2	TRBV11-3	TRBJ2-1
TGTGCCAGCAGCTTACCGAGCTCTGGGGCCAACGTCCTGACTTTC	CASSLPSSGANVLTF	-	-	TRBV5-4	TRBJ2-6
TGCGCCAGCAGCCTGACAAGTAGGGAGCGTGGTCAGCCCCAGCATTTT	CASSLTSRERGQPQHF	-	-	TRBV4-1	TRBJ1-5
TGTGCCAGCAGTTTATCCGTACGACAGGGGGCTCGGACTGAAGCTTTCTTT	CASSLSVRQGARTEAFF	few	TRBD1	TRBV27	TRBJ1-1
TGTGCCAGCAGCGTGGGGGGCCGTGACACTGAAGCTTTCTTT	CASSVGGRDTEAFF	-	-	TRBV9	TRBJ1-1
TGTGCCAGTAGTCCGGGACAGGGGGGTAATGAAAAACTGTTTTTT	CASSPGQGGNEKLFF	few	TRBD1	TRBV19	TRBJ1-4
TGTGCCAGTAGTAGGGACACAAACTATGGCTACACCTTC	CASSRDTNYGYTF	-	-	TRBV19	TRBJ1-2
TGCGCCAGCAGCCAAGATTTAGGGCTAGCGGGGGGCCAAGAGACCCAGTACTTC	CASSQDLGLAGGQETQYF	-	TRBD2	TRBV4-1	TRBJ2-5
TGTGCCAGCAGCGTAGGCGTCGACAGGGCACCCCTCCACTTT	CASSVGVDRAPLHF	-	TRBD1	TRBV9	TRBJ1-6
TGTGCCAGCAGTCCAGGGGGCGGGAATCAGCCCCAGCATTTT	CASSPGGGNQPQHF	-	TRBD1	TRBV28	TRBJ1-5
TGTGCCAGCAGCGCTAGCGGGGGGGCCCTGGAGACCCAGTACTTC	CASSASGGALETQYF	-	TRBD2	TRBV7-9	TRBJ2-5
TGTGCCAGCAGCATTCAGGGGGCTAGGGGGACTGAAGCTTTCTTT	CASSIQGARGTEAFF	-	TRBD1	TRBV5-6	TRBJ1-1
TGTGCCAGTAGTATAGATTGGACAGGGTATCTACAGCCCCAGCATTTT	CASSIDWTGYLQPQHF	many	TRBD1	TRBV19	TRBJ1-5
TGTGCCAGCTCACCACCAGTGGACCGGGAGACCCAGTACTTC	CASSPPVDRETQYF	-	-	TRBV18	TRBJ2-5
TGTGCCAGCAGCCAACAGGTACCAGGAAACACCATATATTTT	CASSQQVPGNTIYF	-	-	TRBV7-9	TRBJ1-3
TGTGCCAGCAGTTTAGGTGGGAGGGGGGTAGATACGCAGTATTTT	CASSLGGRGVDTQYF	-	-	TRBV27	TRBJ2-3